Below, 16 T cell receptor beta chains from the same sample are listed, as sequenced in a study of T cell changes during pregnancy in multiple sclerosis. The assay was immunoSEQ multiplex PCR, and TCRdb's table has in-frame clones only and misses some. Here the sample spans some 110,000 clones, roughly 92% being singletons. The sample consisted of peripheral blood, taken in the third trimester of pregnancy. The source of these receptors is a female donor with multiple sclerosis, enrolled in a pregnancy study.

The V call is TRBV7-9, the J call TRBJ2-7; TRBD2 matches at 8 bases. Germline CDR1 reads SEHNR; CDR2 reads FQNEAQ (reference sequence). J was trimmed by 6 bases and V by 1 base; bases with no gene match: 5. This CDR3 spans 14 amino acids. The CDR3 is CASSLGGLAVEQYF. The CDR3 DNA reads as TGTGCCAGCAGCTTAGGTGGACTAGCTGTCGAGCAGTACTTC.

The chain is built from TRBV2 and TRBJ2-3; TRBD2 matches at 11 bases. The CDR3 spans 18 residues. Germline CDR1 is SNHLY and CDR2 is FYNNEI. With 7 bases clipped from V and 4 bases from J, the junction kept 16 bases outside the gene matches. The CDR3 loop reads CASKEGNRLAGFADTQYF. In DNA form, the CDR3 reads TGTGCCAGCAAGGAAGGTAACCGACTAGCGGGATTCGCAGATACGCAGTATTTT.

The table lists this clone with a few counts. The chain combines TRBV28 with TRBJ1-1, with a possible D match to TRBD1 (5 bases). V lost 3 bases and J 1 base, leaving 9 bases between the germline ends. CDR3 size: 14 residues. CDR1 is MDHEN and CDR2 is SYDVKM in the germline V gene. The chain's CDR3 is CASSFRTGNTEAFF. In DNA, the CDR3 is TGTGCCAGCAGTTTCCGAACAGGGAACACTGAAGCTTTCTTT.

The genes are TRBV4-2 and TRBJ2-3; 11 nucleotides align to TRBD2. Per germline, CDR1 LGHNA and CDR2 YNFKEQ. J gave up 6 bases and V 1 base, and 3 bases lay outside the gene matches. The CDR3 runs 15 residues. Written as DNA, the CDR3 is TGTGCCAGCAGCCAAGTCCCTAGCGGGAGGGATACGCAGTATTTT. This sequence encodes CASSQVPSGRDTQYF.

The CDR3 sequence: CASSSDGQNTEAFF. The CDR3 DNA reads TGTGCCAGCAGCAGCGACGGTCAGAACACTGAAGCTTTCTTT. V is TRBV11-1 and J is TRBJ1-1; D not certain. CDR3 length equals 14 residues. In germline, CDR1 is SGHAT, CDR2 FQDESV (reference sequence). V was pared by 5 bases and J by 1 base, with 11 bases between.

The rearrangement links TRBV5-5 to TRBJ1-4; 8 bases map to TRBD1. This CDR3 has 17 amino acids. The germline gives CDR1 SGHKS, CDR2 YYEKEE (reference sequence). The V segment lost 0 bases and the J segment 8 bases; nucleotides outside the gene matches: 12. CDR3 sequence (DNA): TGTGCCAGCAGCTTGGGGCCCCAGACAGGGGTTTGGGAAAAACTGTTTTTT. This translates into CASSLGPQTGVWEKLFF.

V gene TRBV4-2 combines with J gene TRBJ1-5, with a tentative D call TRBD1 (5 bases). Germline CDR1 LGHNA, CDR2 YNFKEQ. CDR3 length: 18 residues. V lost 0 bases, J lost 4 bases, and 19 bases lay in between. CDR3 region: CASSQDPQPPQGNQPQHF. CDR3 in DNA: TGTGCCAGCAGCCAAGACCCTCAACCCCCTCAGGGAAATCAGCCCCAGCATTTT.

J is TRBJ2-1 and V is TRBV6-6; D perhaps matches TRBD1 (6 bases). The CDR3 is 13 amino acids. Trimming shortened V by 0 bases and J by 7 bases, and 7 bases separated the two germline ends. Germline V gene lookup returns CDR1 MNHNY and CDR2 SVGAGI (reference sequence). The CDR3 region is CASSYSRGNEQFF. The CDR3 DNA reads TGTGCCAGCAGTTACTCTAGGGGGAATGAGCAGTTCTTC.

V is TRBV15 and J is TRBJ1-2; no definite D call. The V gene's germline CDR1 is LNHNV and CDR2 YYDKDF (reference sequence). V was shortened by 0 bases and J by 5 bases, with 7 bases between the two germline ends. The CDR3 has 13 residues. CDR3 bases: TGTGCCACCAGCAGAGATGTCGGGTATGGCTACACCTTC. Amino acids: CATSRDVGYGYTF.

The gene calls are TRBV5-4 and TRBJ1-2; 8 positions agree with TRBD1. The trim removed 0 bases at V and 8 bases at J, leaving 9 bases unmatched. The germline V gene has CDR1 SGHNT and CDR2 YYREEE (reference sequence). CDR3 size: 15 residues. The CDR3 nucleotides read TGTGCCAGCAGCTTGGGCCTGACAGGGGAGTGGGGCTACACCTTC. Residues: CASSLGLTGEWGYTF. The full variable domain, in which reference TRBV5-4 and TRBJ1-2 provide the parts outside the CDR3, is ETGVTQSPTHLIKTRGQQVTLRCSSQSGHNTVSWYQQALGQGPQFIFQYYREEENGRGNFPPRFSGLQFPNYSSELNVNALELDDSALYLCASSLGLTGEWGYTFGSGTRLTVV.

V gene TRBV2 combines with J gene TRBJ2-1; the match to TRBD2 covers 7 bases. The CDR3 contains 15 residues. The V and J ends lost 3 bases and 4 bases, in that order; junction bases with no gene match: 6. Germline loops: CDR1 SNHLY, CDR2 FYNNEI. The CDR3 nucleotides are TGTGCCAGCAGTGAGAGGCTAGCGGTATACAATGAGCAGTTCTTC. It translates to CASSERLAVYNEQFF.

CDR3 in amino acids: CASSQLAGVTNVLTF. In nucleotides, the CDR3 is TGTGCCAGCAGCCAGTTGGCGGGGGTGACCAACGTCCTGACTTTC. The J gene is TRBJ2-6, the V gene TRBV14; 7 bases match TRBD2. CDR1 is SGHDN, CDR2 FVKESK, per germline. This CDR3 contains 15 residues. Trimming at V came to 3 bases and at J to 8 bases, leaving 7 bases not matched to a gene.

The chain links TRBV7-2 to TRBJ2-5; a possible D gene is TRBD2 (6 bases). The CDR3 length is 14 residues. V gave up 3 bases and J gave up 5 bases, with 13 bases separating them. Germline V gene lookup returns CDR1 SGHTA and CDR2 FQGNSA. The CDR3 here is CASSFGSGGETQYF. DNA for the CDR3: TGTGCCAGCAGCTTCGGGAGCGGAGGGGAGACCCAGTACTTC.

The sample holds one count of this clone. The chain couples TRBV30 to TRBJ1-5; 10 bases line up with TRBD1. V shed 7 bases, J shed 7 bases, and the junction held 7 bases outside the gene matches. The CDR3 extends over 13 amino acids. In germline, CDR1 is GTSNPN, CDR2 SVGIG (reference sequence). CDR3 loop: CAFRSTGGQPQHF. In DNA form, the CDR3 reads TGTGCCTTCCGATCGACAGGGGGCCAGCCCCAGCATTTT. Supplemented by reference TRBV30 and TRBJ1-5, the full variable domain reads SQTIHQWPATLVQPVGSPLSLECTVEGTSNPNLYWYRQAAGRGLQLLFYSVGIGQISSEVPQNLSASRPQDRQFILSSKKLLLSDSGFYLCAFRSTGGQPQHFGDGTRLSIL.

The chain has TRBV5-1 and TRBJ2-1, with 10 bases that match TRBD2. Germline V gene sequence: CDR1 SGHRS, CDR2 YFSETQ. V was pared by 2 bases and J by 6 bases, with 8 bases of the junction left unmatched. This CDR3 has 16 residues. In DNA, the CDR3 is TGCGCCAGCAGCTTAGCACCAGCGGGAGGGCCCAATGAGCAGTTCTTC. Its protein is CASSLAPAGGPNEQFF.

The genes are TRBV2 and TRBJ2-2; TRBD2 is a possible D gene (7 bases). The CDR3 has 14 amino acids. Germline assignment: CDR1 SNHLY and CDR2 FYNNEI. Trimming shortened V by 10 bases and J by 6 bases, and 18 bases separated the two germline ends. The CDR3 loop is CATLGEGGPGELFF. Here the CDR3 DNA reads TGTGCCACCCTAGGGGAGGGGGGCCCCGGGGAGCTGTTTTTT.